The 8 T cell receptor beta chains in this list originate from one sample, sequenced in a study of T cells after yellow fever vaccination (dated by TCRdb to the late 2010s). The method behind the library was 5' RACE. The instrument was an Illumina NovaSeq 6000. The public sequencing data were trimmed at Q25 with fastp and processed into clonotypes with MiXCR by TCRdb, which kept only in-frame beta chains. Entries are consolidated by CDR3 protein sequence, retaining the most common genes and DNA. The sample table shows some 340,000 distinct CDR3 sequences, and around 10% are seen once. The top ten constitute less than 3.5% of the sample. Per the publication, the treatment or condition label means: live attenuated yellow fever vaccine strain. This sample comprised CD4+ T cells sorted from PBMCs, obtained 45 days after the yellow fever booster vaccination. These receptors came from a man between 18 and 35 years old who received the YFV17D yellow fever vaccine.

In its sample, this clonotype was seen a few times. V usage is TRBV12-3 or TRBV12-4 and J usage is TRBJ1-1, with 8 bases aligning to TRBD1. CDR3 length: 16 amino acids. J lost 5 bases, V lost 0 bases, and 8 bases had no gene match. CDR3 DNA: TGTGCCAGCAGTTTAGCGCATGGACAGGGAACGACTGAAGCTTTCTTT. This gives the protein CASSLAHGQGTTEAFF.

In this sample, this clonotype turned up a few times. The chain is built from TRBV6-1 and TRBJ1-5, with D perhaps matching TRBD1 (5 bases). The length of the CDR3 is 15 residues. The germline V and J ends were trimmed by 4 bases and 2 bases, with 12 bases remaining between them. CDR1 and CDR2 from the germline V gene are MNHNS and SASEGT. The chain's CDR3 is CASSVMWGGNQPQHF. DNA for the CDR3: TGTGCCAGCAGTGTGATGTGGGGGGGCAATCAGCCCCAGCATTTT.

Only a few counts were recorded for this clonotype. This chain links TRBV19 with TRBJ1-5; a possible D gene is TRBD1 (5 bases). The CDR3 has 12 amino acids. The V gene's germline CDR1 is LNHDA and CDR2 SQIVND (reference sequence). The ends were cut back, 7 bases at V and 7 bases at J, with 11 bases in the middle. The CDR3 protein is CASNVGGQPQHF. The CDR3 coding sequence is TGTGCCAGTAACGTGGGGGGGCAGCCCCAGCATTTT.

The V call is TRBV4-1, the J call TRBJ1-5; weak D call: TRBD1 (6 bases). CDR3 length equals 15 residues. V was trimmed by 4 bases and J by 0 bases, leaving 10 bases between them. CDR1 and CDR2 from the germline V gene are MGHRA and YSYEKL. In nucleotides, the CDR3 is TGCGCCAGCAGCCGGACAGTGTATAGCAATCAGCCCCAGCATTTT. Encoded protein: CASSRTVYSNQPQHF.

The gene calls are TRBV4-3 and TRBJ1-1, with D maybe TRBD1 (6 bases). CDR1 LGHNA and CDR2 YSLEER come from the germline V gene. V shed 4 bases and J shed 1 base, with 10 bases lying between them. The CDR3 sequence is 14 residues long. The CDR3 is CASSRQGQNTEAFF. For the CDR3, the DNA is TGCGCCAGCAGCCGGCAGGGACAGAACACTGAAGCTTTCTTT.

V is TRBV4-2 and J is TRBJ1-6; 7 bases match TRBD1. J lost 7 bases, V lost 0 bases, and 6 bases had no gene match. CDR1 and CDR2 (germline): LGHNA, YNFKEQ. The CDR3 runs 16 residues. In nucleotides, the CDR3 is TGTGCCAGCAGCCAAGATAACAGGGGATCAAATTCACCCCTCCACTTT. Protein product: CASSQDNRGSNSPLHF.

This clonotype was seen a few times. V usage is TRBV18 and J usage is TRBJ2-4, with D possibly matching TRBD2 (6 bases). The V end was cut by 0 bases, the J end by 7 bases, with 13 bases between. Germline V lookup: CDR1 KGHSH, CDR2 LQKENI. This CDR3 is 15 amino acids long. In DNA, the CDR3 is TGTGCCAGCTCACCACCGGGGGGTCAGGTGAACATTCAGTACTTC. Residues: CASSPPGGQVNIQYF. Looking up the rest from reference TRBV18 and TRBJ2-4 gives the full variable domain: NAGVMQNPRHLVRRRGQEARLRCSPMKGHSHVYWYRQLPEEGLKFMVYLQKENIIDESGMPKERFSAEFPKEGPSILRIQQVVRGDSAAYFCASSPPGGQVNIQYFGAGTRLSVL.

This clonotype was counted at least ten times. This chain links TRBV6-5 with TRBJ1-1; D uncertain. Germline V gene data show CDR1 as MNHEY and CDR2 as SVGAGI. V gave up 5 bases and J gave up 5 bases, with 21 bases separating them. CDR3 length: 16 residues. The CDR3: CASSPTFRERRTEAFF. In DNA form, the CDR3 reads TGTGCCAGCAGTCCGACCTTCCGGGAGAGAAGGACTGAAGCTTTCTTT.